The 13 T cell receptor beta chains below all came from one sample that was sequenced in a study of vaccination effects on CD4 cells after COVID-19. Antigen-specific CD4+ T cells expanded by the ViraFEST assay with viral peptide pools were then sequenced. Once cultured for approximately ten days, the cells underwent separation to obtain CD4+ T cells. Nucleocapsid antibodies were negative in the vaccine recipients, who had never had SARS-CoV-2 infection. Their antigens remain unidentified. Repertoires were generated with immunoSEQ multiplex PCR, while TCRdb's copy carries only in-frame clones and drops some. The repertoire has 65,000 or so clones, approximately 76% of them found once; the top ten carry about 3%. This specimen was CD4+ T cells from PBMCs cultured with HCoV-NL63 spike peptides, taken before COVID-19 vaccination. The receptor set was obtained from a human donor who received a COVID-19 vaccine.

CDR3 bases: TGTGCCACCAGTGGGACCCAATCAGATACGCAGTATTTT. It translates to CATSGTQSDTQYF. This chain joins TRBV24-1 and TRBJ2-3, with D uncertain. The length of the CDR3 is 13 residues. Germline values: CDR1 KGHDR, CDR2 SFDVKD. V was clipped by 5 bases and J by 4 bases, with 9 bases between them.

The chain couples TRBV21-1 to TRBJ2-7; the D call TRBD1 from the table was never checked on the DNA. TRBV21-1 is annotated as a pseudogene. The CDR3 runs 16 residues. The CDR3 reads CASSGKDGQGPDEQYV. For the CDR3, the DNA is TGTGCCAGCAGCGGAAAGGACGGACAGGGACCGGACGAGCAGTACGTC.

The chain's CDR3 is CASSQAGTSFYNEQFF. The DNA of the CDR3 is TGTGCCAGCAGCCAAGCCGGGACTAGCTTTTACAATGAGCAGTTCTTC. The chain combines TRBV4-2 with TRBJ2-1; 9 positions agree with TRBD2. There are 16 residues in the CDR3. Per germline, CDR1 LGHNA and CDR2 YNFKEQ. Trimming at V came to 1 base and at J to 4 bases, leaving 5 bases not matched to a gene.

The rearrangement links TRBV4-1 to TRBJ1-2, with 9 bases aligning to TRBD1. Germline loops: CDR1 MGHRA, CDR2 YSYEKL. After removal of 3 bases from V and 8 bases from J, the junction contained 7 bases not matched to a gene. The CDR3 contains 14 residues. The CDR3 DNA is TGCGCCAGCAGCCAGGACAGGGGTTTACACGGCTACACCTTC. It is translated as CASSQDRGLHGYTF.

The genes are TRBV27 and TRBJ1-5; D is undetermined. The CDR3 has 16 residues. The germline gives CDR1 MNHEY, CDR2 SMNVEV (reference sequence). Trimming stripped 3 bases from V and 2 bases from J, with 14 bases between. The CDR3 reads CASSFISPPGNQPQHF. Written as DNA, the CDR3 is TGTGCCAGCAGTTTTATCTCCCCCCCCGGCAATCAGCCCCAGCATTTT.

The chain has TRBV7-3 and TRBJ2-7; 7 nucleotides align to TRBD2. This CDR3 is 14 amino acids long. With 3 bases clipped from V and 7 bases from J, the junction kept 9 bases outside the gene matches. Germline-derived CDR1 and CDR2 are SGHTA and FQGTGA. CDR3: CASSFRASGIEQYV. For the CDR3, the DNA is TGTGCCAGCAGCTTTAGAGCTAGCGGCATAGAGCAGTACGTC.

This clone was counted a few times. The CDR3 coding sequence is TGTGCCAGTACTTCAGGCATGAACACCGGGGAGCTGTTTTTT. This gives the protein CASTSGMNTGELFF. The chain links TRBV19 to TRBJ2-2, with unresolved D. Deletions cut 7 bases from V and 1 base from J, with 10 bases between. Germline V lookup: CDR1 LNHDA, CDR2 SQIVND (reference sequence). The CDR3 extends over 14 amino acids.

The chain employs TRBV19 and TRBJ1-3; D remains ambiguous. V was pared by 3 bases and J by 2 bases, with 8 bases between. Looked up from germline, CDR1 is LNHDA and CDR2 is SQIVND (reference sequence). This CDR3 spans 14 amino acids. The CDR3 loop is CASSIGVTGNTIYF. In DNA form, the CDR3 reads TGTGCCAGTAGTATTGGCGTTACTGGAAACACCATATATTTT.

This chain uses TRBV7-9 with TRBJ1-1, with 11 bases fitting TRBD1. V lost 5 bases to trimming and J lost 1 base; unmatched junction nucleotides: 9. The CDR3 runs to 17 residues. The V gene's germline CDR1 is SEHNR and CDR2 FQNEAQ (reference sequence). The DNA of the CDR3 is TGTGCCAGCAGCCCCGGGACAGGGGGAGCGTCGAACACTGAAGCTTTCTTT. Its translation: CASSPGTGGASNTEAFF.

This clone was picked up a small number of times. V is TRBV7-8 and J is TRBJ1-6; D possibly corresponds to TRBD1 (6 bases). This CDR3 is built from 15 residues. V was clipped by 1 base and J by 3 bases, with 7 bases between them. From germline, CDR1 is SGHVS and CDR2 FQNEAQ. In nucleotides, the CDR3 is TGTGCCAGCAGCTTAGGGACAGACTATAATTCACCCCTCCACTTT. As protein: CASSLGTDYNSPLHF.

This clone was recorded only once. V gene TRBV6-4 combines with J gene TRBJ2-7, with TRBD2 matching over 10 bases. V lost 8 bases, J lost 3 bases, and 19 bases stayed unmatched. Germline CDR1 and CDR2: MRHNA and SNTAGT. CDR3 length: 18 residues. The CDR3 sequence: CASLGARLAGDRGYEQYV. DNA of the CDR3: TGTGCCAGCTTAGGGGCCCGGCTAGCGGGGGATCGTGGCTACGAGCAGTACGTC.

This chain connects TRBV20-1 to TRBJ2-3; D is ambiguous. The V end lost 6 bases, the J end lost 6 bases, and 10 bases lay between the germline ends. The CDR3 covers 11 residues. Looked up from germline, CDR1 is DFQATT and CDR2 is SNEGSKA (reference sequence). Written as DNA, the CDR3 is TGCAGTGCATCTCGGGTGGATACGCAGTATTTT. Encoded protein: CSASRVDTQYF.

Only a few counts were recorded for this clone. V usage is TRBV18 and J usage is TRBJ1-3, with a possible D match to TRBD1 (5 bases). CDR1 is KGHSH and CDR2 is LQKENI in the germline V gene. Trimming cost V 3 bases and J 0 bases, with 9 bases left between them. This CDR3 has 15 residues. The CDR3 DNA follows: TGTGCCAGCTCACCGCAGACAGCCTCTGGAAACACCATATATTTT. Its translation: CASSPQTASGNTIYF.